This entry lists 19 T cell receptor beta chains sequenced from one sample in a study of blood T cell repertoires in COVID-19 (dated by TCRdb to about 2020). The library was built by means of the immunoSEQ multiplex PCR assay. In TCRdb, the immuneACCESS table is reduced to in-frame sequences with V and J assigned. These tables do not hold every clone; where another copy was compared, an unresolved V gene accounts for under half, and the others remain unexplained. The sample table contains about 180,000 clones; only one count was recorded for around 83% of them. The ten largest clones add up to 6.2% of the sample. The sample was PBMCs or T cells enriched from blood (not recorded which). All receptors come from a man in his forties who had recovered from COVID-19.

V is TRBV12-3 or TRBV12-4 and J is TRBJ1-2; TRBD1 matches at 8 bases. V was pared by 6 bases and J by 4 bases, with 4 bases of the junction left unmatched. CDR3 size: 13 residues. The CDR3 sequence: CASRSTGAYGYTF. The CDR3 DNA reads TGTGCCAGCAGGTCGACAGGGGCCTATGGCTACACCTTC.

The DNA of the CDR3 is TGTGCCAGCAGCCTTCAGGGGTTGGTGAATTCACCCCTCCACTTT. The encoded protein is CASSLQGLVNSPLHF. The chain uses TRBV25-1 and TRBJ1-6; a weak D match, TRBD1 (6 bases). This CDR3 region has 15 residues. Trimming pared 6 bases from V and 7 bases from J, leaving 16 bases between. Germline V gene data show CDR1 as MGHDK and CDR2 as SYGVNS.

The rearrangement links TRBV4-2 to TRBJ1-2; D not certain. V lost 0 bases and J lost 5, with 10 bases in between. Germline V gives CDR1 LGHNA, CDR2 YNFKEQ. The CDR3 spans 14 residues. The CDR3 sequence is CASSQDGGPYGYTF. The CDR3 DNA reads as TGTGCCAGCAGCCAAGATGGTGGGCCTTATGGCTACACCTTC.

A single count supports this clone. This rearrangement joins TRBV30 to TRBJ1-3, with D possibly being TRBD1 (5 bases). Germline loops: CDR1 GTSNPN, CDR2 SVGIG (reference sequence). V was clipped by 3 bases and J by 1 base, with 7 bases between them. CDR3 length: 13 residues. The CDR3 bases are TGTGCCTGGAGGACAGATTCTGGAAACACCATATATTTT. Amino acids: CAWRTDSGNTIYF.

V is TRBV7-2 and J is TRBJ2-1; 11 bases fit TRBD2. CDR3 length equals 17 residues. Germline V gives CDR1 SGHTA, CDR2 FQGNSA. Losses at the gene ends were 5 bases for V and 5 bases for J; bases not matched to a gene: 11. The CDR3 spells CASSILFRLAGNNEQFF. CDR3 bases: TGTGCCAGCAGCATACTATTTCGACTAGCGGGAAACAATGAGCAGTTCTTC.

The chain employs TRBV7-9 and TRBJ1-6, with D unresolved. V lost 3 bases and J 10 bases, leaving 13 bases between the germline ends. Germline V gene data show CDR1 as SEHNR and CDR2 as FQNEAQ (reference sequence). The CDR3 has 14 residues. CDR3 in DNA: TGTGCCAGCAGCTTCACAAGGGAGGGCTCACCCCTCCACTTT. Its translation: CASSFTREGSPLHF.

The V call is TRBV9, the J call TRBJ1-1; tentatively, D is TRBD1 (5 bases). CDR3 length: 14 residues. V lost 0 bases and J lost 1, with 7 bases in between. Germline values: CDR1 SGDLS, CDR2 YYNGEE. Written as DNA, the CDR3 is TGTGCCAGCAGCGTAGGGGGCAGGAACACTGAAGCTTTCTTT. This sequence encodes CASSVGGRNTEAFF.

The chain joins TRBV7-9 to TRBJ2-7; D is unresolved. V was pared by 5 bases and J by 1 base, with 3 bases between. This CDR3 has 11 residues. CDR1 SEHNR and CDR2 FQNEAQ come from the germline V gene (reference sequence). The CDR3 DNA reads TGTGCCAGCAGCCCGTCCTACGAGCAGTACTTC. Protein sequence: CASSPSYEQYF.

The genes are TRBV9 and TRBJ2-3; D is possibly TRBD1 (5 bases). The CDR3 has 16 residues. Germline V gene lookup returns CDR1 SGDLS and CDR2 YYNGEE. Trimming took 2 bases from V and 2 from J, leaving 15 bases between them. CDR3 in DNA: TGTGCCAGCAGCGTGAAGAAACAGGCGTTCACAGATACGCAGTATTTT. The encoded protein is CASSVKKQAFTDTQYF.

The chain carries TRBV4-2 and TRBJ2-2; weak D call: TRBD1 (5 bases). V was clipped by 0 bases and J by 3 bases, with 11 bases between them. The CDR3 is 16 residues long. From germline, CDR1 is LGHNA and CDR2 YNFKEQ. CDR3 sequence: CASSQEGLTDTGELFF. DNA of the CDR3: TGTGCCAGCAGCCAAGAGGGGCTGACAGACACCGGGGAGCTGTTTTTT.

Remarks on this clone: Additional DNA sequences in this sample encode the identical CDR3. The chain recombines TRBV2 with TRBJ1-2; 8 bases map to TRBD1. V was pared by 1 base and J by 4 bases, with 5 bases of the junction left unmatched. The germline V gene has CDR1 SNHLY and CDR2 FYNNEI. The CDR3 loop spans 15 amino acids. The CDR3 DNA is TGTGCCAGCAGTGAAGTCCCCGGACAGGGCTATGGCTACACCTTC. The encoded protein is CASSEVPGQGYGYTF.

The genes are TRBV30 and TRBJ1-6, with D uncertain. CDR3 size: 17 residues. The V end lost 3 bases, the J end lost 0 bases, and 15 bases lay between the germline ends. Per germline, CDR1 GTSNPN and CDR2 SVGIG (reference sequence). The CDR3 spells CAWRSLAESSYNSPLHF. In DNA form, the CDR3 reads TGTGCCTGGAGGTCGCTGGCGGAGAGCTCCTATAATTCACCCCTCCACTTT.

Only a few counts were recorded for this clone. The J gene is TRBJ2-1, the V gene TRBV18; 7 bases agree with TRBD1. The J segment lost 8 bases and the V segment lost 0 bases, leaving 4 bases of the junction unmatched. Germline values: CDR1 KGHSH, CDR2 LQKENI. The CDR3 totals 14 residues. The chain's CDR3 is CASSPPRGGHEQFF. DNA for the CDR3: TGTGCCAGCTCACCACCGAGAGGGGGCCATGAGCAGTTCTTC.

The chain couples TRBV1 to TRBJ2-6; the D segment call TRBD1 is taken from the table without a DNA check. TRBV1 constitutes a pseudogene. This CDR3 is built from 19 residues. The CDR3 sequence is CTSSQPVGTANSGANVLTF. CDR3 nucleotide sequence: TGCACCAGCAGCCAACCGGTGGGGACAGCGAACTCTGGGGCCAACGTCCTGACTTTC.

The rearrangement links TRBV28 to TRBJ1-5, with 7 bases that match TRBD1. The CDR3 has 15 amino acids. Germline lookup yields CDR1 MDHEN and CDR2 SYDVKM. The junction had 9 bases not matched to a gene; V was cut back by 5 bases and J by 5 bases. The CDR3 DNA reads TGTGCCAGCAGTCCGACCGGGACAGATTATCAGCCCCAGCATTTT. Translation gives CASSPTGTDYQPQHF.

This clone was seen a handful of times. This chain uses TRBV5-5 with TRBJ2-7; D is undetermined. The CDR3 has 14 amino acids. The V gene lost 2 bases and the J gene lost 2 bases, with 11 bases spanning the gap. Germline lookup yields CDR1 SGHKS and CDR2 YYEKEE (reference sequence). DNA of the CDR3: TGTGCCAGCAGCTTCGCAACCACAACCTACGAGCAGTACTTC. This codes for CASSFATTTYEQYF.

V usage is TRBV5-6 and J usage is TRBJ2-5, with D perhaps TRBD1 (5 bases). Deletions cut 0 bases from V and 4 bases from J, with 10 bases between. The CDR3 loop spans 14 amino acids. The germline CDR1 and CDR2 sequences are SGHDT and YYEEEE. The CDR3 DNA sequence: TGTGCCAGCAGCTTGGTCGGGCAGGGAGAGACCCAGTACTTC. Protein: CASSLVGQGETQYF.

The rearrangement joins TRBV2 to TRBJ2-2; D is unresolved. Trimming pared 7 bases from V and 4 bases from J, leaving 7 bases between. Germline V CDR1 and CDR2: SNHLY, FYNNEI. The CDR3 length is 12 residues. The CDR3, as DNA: TGTGCCAGCATCCACACCACCGGGGAGCTGTTTTTT. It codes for CASIHTTGELFF.

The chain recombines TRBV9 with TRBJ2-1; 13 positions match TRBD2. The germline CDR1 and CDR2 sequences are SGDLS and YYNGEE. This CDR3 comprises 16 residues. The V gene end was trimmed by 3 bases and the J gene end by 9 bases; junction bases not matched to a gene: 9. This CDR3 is CASSAGTSGDPSEQFF. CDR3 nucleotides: TGTGCCAGCAGCGCCGGGACTAGCGGGGATCCGAGTGAGCAGTTCTTC.